The 18 T cell receptor beta chains in this list originate from one sample, sequenced in a study of T cell responses to AZD1222 COVID-19 vaccine. Sequenced by immunoSEQ multiplex PCR; TCRdb stores in-frame clones only, minus some. The repertoire has over 110,000 clones, 75% to 90% of them found once; the top ten carry roughly 1.5%. The starting material was peripheral blood, obtained on day 0 of AZD1222 vaccination. Receptor source: an adult in good health.

This clone has just a few counts. This chain joins TRBV5-3 and TRBJ1-5; a weak D match, TRBD1 (5 bases). TRBV5-3 is classed as an ORF, of uncertain function. This CDR3 is 16 amino acids long. Deletions cut 7 bases from V and 3 bases from J, with 20 bases between. CDR3 nucleotides: TGTGCCAGACTGTATGGGACGGAGCCCAACAATCAGCCCCAGCATTTT. It specifies CARLYGTEPNNQPQHF.

The chain has TRBV6-2 or TRBV6-3 and TRBJ2-7, with 9 bases aligning to TRBD1. Germline CDR1 reads MNHEY; CDR2 reads SVGEGT. The CDR3 sequence is 14 residues long. V dropped 1 base and J dropped 7; count of bases not matched to a gene: 5. The CDR3 spells CASSYLDRGGEQYF. CDR3 sequence (DNA): TGTGCCAGCAGTTACTTGGACAGGGGTGGAGAGCAGTACTTC.

The chain carries TRBV5-1 and TRBJ2-7, with D unclear. V lost 3 bases and J 6 bases, leaving 10 bases between the germline ends. CDR3 length: 12 residues. The germline CDR1 and CDR2 sequences are SGHRS and YFSETQ. For the CDR3, the DNA is TGCGCCAGCAGCTCCTCTACGGGCGAGCAGTACTTC. This sequence encodes CASSSSTGEQYF.

V and J are TRBV10-1 and TRBJ2-1; D is unclear. Trimming cost V 0 bases and J 10 bases, with 13 bases left between them. CDR3 length equals 14 residues. Looked up from germline, CDR1 is WNHNN and CDR2 is SYGVQD (reference sequence). The CDR3 protein is CASSESTSAREQFF. The CDR3 coding sequence is TGCGCCAGCAGTGAGTCTACCTCAGCCAGGGAGCAGTTCTTC.

This clone was found once. The CDR3 reads CASSLQLPSSGANVLTF. The CDR3 region has the DNA TGTGCCAGCAGCTTACAGCTTCCTAGTTCGGGGGCCAACGTCCTGACTTTC. The chain employs TRBV7-3 and TRBJ2-6; D is unresolved. Germline assignment: CDR1 SGHTA and CDR2 FQGTGA. With 2 bases removed from V and 4 bases from J, the gap between germline ends came to 15 bases. This CDR3 contains 17 residues.

The V and J genes are TRBV2 and TRBJ2-1; 7 positions match TRBD2. Germline V gene data show CDR1 as SNHLY and CDR2 as FYNNEI. Trimming removed 6 bases from V and 7 bases from J; junction bases left unmatched: 6. The CDR3 loop spans 13 amino acids. CDR3 bases: TGTGCCAGCAGCGCGGGAGCTCTGAATGAGCAGTTCTTC. Protein: CASSAGALNEQFF.

This chain joins TRBV15 and TRBJ2-7; weak D call: TRBD1 (6 bases). V lost 3 bases to trimming and J lost 5 bases, with 14 bases between them. The CDR3 consists of 14 residues. The V gene's germline CDR1 is LNHNV and CDR2 YYDKDF (reference sequence). CDR3 sequence: CATSRVTGFDEQYF. CDR3 coding DNA: TGTGCCACCAGCAGGGTAACAGGGTTTGACGAGCAGTACTTC. The full variable domain, completed using reference TRBV15 and TRBJ2-7, is DAMVIQNPRYQVTQFGKPVTLSCSQTLNHNVMYWYQQKSSQAPKLLFHYYDKDFNNEADTPDNFQSRRPNTSFCFLDIRSPGLGDTAMYLCATSRVTGFDEQYFGPGTRLTVT.

The chain couples TRBV5-6 to TRBJ2-5; the D gene is possibly TRBD1 (6 bases). Germline-derived CDR1 and CDR2 are SGHDT and YYEEEE. The V gene lost 2 bases and the J gene lost 5 bases, with 10 bases spanning the gap. This CDR3 is built from 13 residues. The CDR3 spells CASSLTGRETQYF. CDR3 sequence (DNA): TGTGCCAGCAGCTTAACAGGGCGGGAGACCCAGTACTTC.

The V gene is TRBV30, the J gene TRBJ2-5, with 10 bases that match TRBD2. The CDR3 length is 13 residues. The germline V gene has CDR1 GTSNPN and CDR2 SVGIG (reference sequence). Trimming took 2 bases from V and 7 from J; bases not matched to a gene: 4. Here the CDR3 reads CAWSSVAGGTQYF. The CDR3 DNA sequence: TGTGCCTGGAGTTCGGTAGCGGGAGGGACCCAGTACTTC.

This clone has only one observation. The chain recombines TRBV21-1 with TRBJ2-1; TRBD2, as called in the table, went unchecked against the DNA. TRBV21-1 is termed a pseudogene. The CDR3 spans 18 residues. The CDR3 DNA follows: TGTGCCAGCAGCAACGGACTAGCGGGAGGGACTACCTACAATGAGCAGTTCTTC. Encoded protein: CASSNGLAGGTTYNEQFF.

The chain links TRBV7-2 to TRBJ1-2; the D gene is possibly TRBD1 (6 bases). V shed 5 bases and J shed 0 bases, with 16 bases lying between them. The CDR3 consists of 16 residues. The germline V gene has CDR1 SGHTA and CDR2 FQGNSA. This CDR3 is CASSLFYGQTNYGYTF. As DNA, the CDR3 is TGTGCCAGCAGCCTCTTCTACGGACAGACTAACTATGGCTACACCTTC.

The genes are TRBV30 and TRBJ1-3; D is unclear. V was clipped by 0 bases and J by 4 bases, with 10 bases between them. Germline V gene sequence: CDR1 GTSNPN, CDR2 SVGIG (reference sequence). The CDR3 loop spans 14 amino acids. CDR3 in amino acids: CAWSVWAPGNTIYF. The CDR3 region has the DNA TGTGCCTGGAGTGTCTGGGCCCCGGGAAACACCATATATTTT.

This sequence joins TRBV6-5 and TRBJ1-1; D gene ambiguous. The V gene's germline CDR1 is MNHEY and CDR2 SVGAGI. The CDR3 is 14 amino acids. Trimming took off 4 bases at V and 0 bases at J, with 9 bases between the two ends. The CDR3 reads CASSFRTVNTEAFF. The CDR3 DNA is TGTGCCAGCAGTTTCAGGACGGTGAACACTGAAGCTTTCTTT.

This clone was observed a single time. The chain joins TRBV19 to TRBJ1-5; D is uncertain. The V end was cut by 11 bases, the J end by 7 bases, with 12 bases between. CDR1 is LNHDA and CDR2 is SQIVND in the germline V gene (reference sequence). CDR3 length equals 11 residues. The CDR3 bases are TGTGCCCCGGTAGCAAGCCAGCCCCAGCATTTT. This encodes CAPVASQPQHF.

The V and J genes are TRBV19 and TRBJ1-1, with D possibly matching TRBD1 (5 bases). This CDR3 has 15 residues. Germline loops: CDR1 LNHDA, CDR2 SQIVND (reference sequence). Trimming left V 3 bases short and J 2 bases short, with 13 bases between. DNA for the CDR3: TGTGCCAGTAGTATTCGACGGGGGGGTAACACTGAAGCTTTCTTT. This gives the protein CASSIRRGGNTEAFF. Full variable domain (remainder filled in from reference TRBV19 and TRBJ1-1): DGGITQSPKYLFRKEGQNVTLSCEQNLNHDAMYWYRQDPGQGLRLIYYSQIVNDFQKGDIAEGYSVSREKKESFPLTVTSAQKNPTAFYLCASSIRRGGNTEAFFGQGTRLTVV.

The gene calls are TRBV5-1 and TRBJ1-6; D is possibly TRBD1 (5 bases). Germline V gives CDR1 SGHRS, CDR2 YFSETQ. CDR3 length: 17 amino acids. V lost 0 bases to trimming and J lost 9 bases, with 19 bases between them. The CDR3 DNA reads TGCGCCAGCAGCTTGGGCGCGCAGGGCGTTAACGGTTCACCCCTCCACTTT. It yields the protein CASSLGAQGVNGSPLHF.

This sequence joins TRBV30 and TRBJ2-7; TRBD2 agrees at 10 bases. The CDR3 has 14 amino acids. Germline-derived CDR1 and CDR2 are GTSNPN and SVGIG (reference sequence). Unmatched junction bases numbered 3, after V lost 0 bases and J lost 4 bases. The CDR3 loop reads CAWSVLAGQYEQYF. DNA for the CDR3: TGTGCCTGGAGTGTACTAGCGGGGCAATACGAGCAGTACTTC.

This chain connects TRBV30 to TRBJ1-6; no reliable D call. The germline V gene encodes CDR1 GTSNPN and CDR2 SVGIG (reference sequence). V shed 4 bases and J shed 8 bases, with 12 bases lying between them. The CDR3 has 13 amino acids. The CDR3 region has the DNA TGTGCCTGGAAACACCCTGGGGATTCACCCCTCCACTTT. Translated: CAWKHPGDSPLHF.